The 21 T cell receptor beta chains below come from one sample, sequenced in a study of T cell repertoires in cytomegalovirus infection (dated by TCRdb to the late 2010s). According to the study, the label for this sample's treatment or condition signals: in vitro stimulation with specific CMV peptide epitopes to enrich CMV-specific T cells. The sample was run on an Illumina HiSeq 1500. TCRdb reanalyzed the raw reads on its own, using fastp at Q25 for trimming and MiXCR for clone calling, and kept in-frame beta chains. Every entry covers one CDR3 protein and lists the most common genes and DNA from its rows. In all, the sample holds 400,000 to 600,000 distinct CDR3 sequences, and about 39% of those were seen once. The ten largest account for roughly two fifths of the sample. No cognate antigen is known for these TCRs. Sequencing used cultured PBMCs, obtained from culture after CMV antigen stimulation. Receptors originate from a human donor in good health (CMV status not recorded). Some clones in this sample may be carry-over from other donors' samples.

This clonotype was counted between two and nine times. The V and J genes are TRBV20-1 and TRBJ2-5; 7 bases line up with TRBD2. The CDR3 contains 15 residues. CDR1 is DFQATT and CDR2 is SNEGSKA in the germline V gene (reference sequence). V dropped 3 bases and J dropped 2; count of bases not matched to a gene: 9. CDR3 amino acids: CSARRLSGGQETQYF. The CDR3 nucleotides are TGCAGTGCTAGGAGGCTCTCCGGGGGGCAAGAGACCCAGTACTTC.

This clonotype was picked up a small number of times. The chain uses TRBV7-2 and TRBJ2-1; possibly TRBD2 for D (5 bases). V was shortened by 4 bases and J by 0 bases, with 16 bases between the two germline ends. CDR1 is SGHTA and CDR2 is FQGNSA in the germline V gene. The CDR3 length is 17 residues. The chain's CDR3 is CASSSPLKRPSYNEQFF. DNA for the CDR3: TGTGCCAGCAGCTCCCCTCTTAAGCGGCCCTCCTACAATGAGCAGTTCTTC.

This clonotype was found a few times. The V call is TRBV7-8, the J call TRBJ1-2; D not resolved. Germline assignment: CDR1 SGHVS and CDR2 FQNEAQ. This CDR3 contains 15 residues. Trimming left V 1 base short and J 0 bases short, with 9 bases between. The CDR3 spells CASSLGSAANYGYTF. The CDR3 DNA reads as TGTGCCAGCAGCTTAGGGTCGGCAGCTAACTATGGCTACACCTTC.

This clonotype was picked up a small number of times. This chain joins TRBV7-8 and TRBJ2-7; TRBD1 aligns across 8 bases. The CDR3 spans 14 residues. The V gene end was trimmed by 2 bases and the J gene end by 2 bases; junction bases not matched to a gene: 2. Germline-derived CDR1 and CDR2 are SGHVS and FQNEAQ. This CDR3 reads CASSLNRGAYEQYF. The CDR3 nucleotides are TGTGCCAGCAGCTTAAACAGGGGGGCCTACGAGCAGTACTTC.

This chain joins TRBV6-2 or TRBV6-3 and TRBJ2-1, with D hard to call. The CDR3 runs to 12 residues. Germline values: CDR1 MNHEY, CDR2 SVGEGT. V was shortened by 5 bases and J by 8 bases, with 10 bases between the two germline ends. In DNA form, the CDR3 reads TGTGCCAGCAGTCCCCGAGTCCATGAGCAGTTCTTC. The encoded protein is CASSPRVHEQFF.

This chain connects TRBV11-2 to TRBJ1-4; the D is unclear. Germline V CDR1 and CDR2: SGHAT, FQNNGV. The CDR3 is made up of 15 amino acids. The V and J ends lost 5 bases and 8 bases respectively, with 18 bases between them. CDR3 amino acids: CASSPIRATREKLFF. DNA of the CDR3: TGTGCCAGCAGCCCAATCCGGGCCACGAGGGAAAAACTGTTTTTT.

This chain links TRBV11-3 with TRBJ2-2; 8 positions match TRBD1. Germline V gives CDR1 SGHNT, CDR2 YENEEA. The length of the CDR3 is 17 residues. J lost 0 bases, V lost 2 bases, and 5 bases had no gene match. Here the CDR3 reads CASSLSWTGSNTGELFF. CDR3 coding DNA: TGTGCCAGCAGCTTAAGCTGGACAGGGTCGAACACCGGGGAGCTGTTTTTT.

This clonotype showed up just once. The chain couples TRBV6-2 or TRBV6-3 to TRBJ1-1; D remains unclear. There are 13 residues in the CDR3. Germline V CDR1 and CDR2: MNHEY, SVGEGT. V was trimmed by 6 bases and J by 0 bases, leaving 8 bases between them. CDR3 nucleotides: TGTGCCAGCAGGAAGACATTGAACACTGAAGCTTTCTTT. This translates into CASRKTLNTEAFF.

The V gene is TRBV7-2, the J gene TRBJ2-4, with TRBD1 as a possible D gene (6 bases). Per germline, CDR1 SGHTA and CDR2 FQGNSA. The CDR3 is made up of 15 amino acids. Trimming stripped 4 bases from V and 9 bases from J, with 19 bases between. The chain's CDR3 is CASSSSPKGDGIQYF. CDR3 DNA: TGTGCCAGCAGCTCTAGCCCCAAGGGGGACGGCATTCAGTACTTC.

As regards this clonotype: The junction differs from germline at one of its ends, possibly a read error. The chain joins TRBV7-6 to TRBJ1-4, with a weak D call TRBD1 (5 bases). The V gene's germline CDR1 is SGHVS and CDR2 FNYEAQ. This CDR3 region has 12 residues. CDR3: CASSRDGEELFF. The CDR3 DNA follows: TGTGCCAGCAGCCGGGACGGTGAAGAACTGTTTTTT.

This clonotype was observed a few times. This chain links TRBV7-9 with TRBJ1-2; D is possibly TRBD1 (5 bases). V lost 1 base to trimming and J lost 5 bases, with 14 bases between them. In germline, CDR1 is SEHNR, CDR2 FQNEAQ (reference sequence). The CDR3 is 15 amino acids. This CDR3 is CASSLDQGLGYGYTF. CDR3 DNA sequence: TGTGCCAGCAGCTTAGACCAGGGACTAGGGTATGGCTACACCTTC.

In DNA, the CDR3 is TGTGCCAGCAGCGGTAACAGGGCTTACGAGCAGTACTTC. It codes for CASSGNRAYEQYF. The chain carries TRBV5-6 and TRBJ2-7; maybe TRBD1 (6 bases). From germline, CDR1 is SGHDT and CDR2 YYEEEE. V lost 4 bases and J 4 bases, leaving 12 bases between the germline ends. CDR3 length equals 13 residues.

The rearrangement joins TRBV28 to TRBJ1-3, with D possibly being TRBD1 (5 bases). Germline values: CDR1 MDHEN, CDR2 SYDVKM. V was cut by 3 bases and J by 7 bases, with 10 bases left in between. The CDR3 runs to 13 residues. This chain's CDR3 is CASSLDKRNTIYF. The CDR3 DNA follows: TGTGCCAGCAGTTTGGACAAGAGGAACACCATATATTTT.

The chain employs TRBV10-3 and TRBJ2-7; TRBD1 matches at 7 bases. The germline V gene encodes CDR1 ENHRY and CDR2 SYGVKD. The CDR3 is made up of 13 amino acids. V was clipped by 8 bases and J by 7 bases; unmatched bases: 11. CDR3 residues: CAISGQVGREQYF. The CDR3 DNA is TGTGCCATCTCAGGACAGGTGGGCAGAGAGCAGTACTTC.

This clonotype has more than one count but fewer than ten. The chain uses TRBV4-1 and TRBJ2-7, with a possible D match to TRBD1 (6 bases). The CDR3 consists of 15 residues. Germline V gene sequence: CDR1 MGHRA, CDR2 YSYEKL. Trimming took 0 bases from V and 1 from J, leaving 10 bases between them. CDR3 residues: CASSQDPRGSYEQYF. CDR3 nucleotides: TGCGCCAGCAGCCAAGACCCCAGGGGTTCCTACGAGCAGTACTTC.

The V gene is TRBV20-1, the J gene TRBJ2-5; D not resolved. Trimming pared 7 bases from V and 0 bases from J, leaving 9 bases between. Per the germline V gene, CDR1 is DFQATT and CDR2 is SNEGSKA (reference sequence). The CDR3 consists of 12 residues. The DNA for the CDR3 is TGCAGTGTTCGCCGTAACCAAGAGACCCAGTACTTC. It translates to CSVRRNQETQYF.

This clonotype was counted only a few times. V and J are TRBV27 and TRBJ2-1; 10 bases are a match to TRBD2. Germline values: CDR1 MNHEY, CDR2 SMNVEV (reference sequence). The V segment lost 11 bases and the J segment 3 bases; nucleotides outside the gene matches: 10. The CDR3 has 15 residues. The CDR3 loop is CAVRSGRAYYNEQFF. CDR3 nucleotide sequence: TGTGCCGTTCGAAGCGGGAGGGCTTACTACAATGAGCAGTTCTTC.

The chain uses TRBV6-6 and TRBJ2-7; the match to TRBD2 covers 8 bases. The CDR3 runs 15 residues. Per the germline V gene, CDR1 is MNHNY and CDR2 is SVGAGI (reference sequence). J gave up 4 bases and V 0 bases, and 5 bases lay outside the gene matches. CDR3 residues: CASSYSTAGGYEQYF. The CDR3 bases are TGTGCCAGCAGTTACTCGACGGCGGGAGGTTACGAGCAGTACTTC.

This chain joins TRBV12-3 or TRBV12-4 and TRBJ2-2; the D is unclear. This CDR3 contains 11 residues. Trimming left V 4 bases short and J 9 bases short, with 6 bases between. CDR3 amino acids: CASSSVRELFF. CDR3 DNA: TGTGCCAGCAGTTCCGTCCGGGAGCTGTTTTTT.

The gene calls are TRBV6-1 and TRBJ2-2; D may be TRBD1 or TRBD2 (5 bases each). The CDR3 consists of 14 residues. The germline gives CDR1 MNHNS, CDR2 SASEGT. V was shortened by 0 bases and J by 6 bases, with 8 bases between the two germline ends. CDR3 DNA: TGTGCCAGCAGTGAAGCGTGGGACGCCGGGGAGCTGTTTTTT. Translated: CASSEAWDAGELFF.

This chain connects TRBV12-3 or TRBV12-4 to TRBJ1-2, with unresolved D. CDR3 length equals 13 residues. The ends were cut back, 9 bases at V and 3 bases at J, with 14 bases in the middle. CDR3 DNA sequence: TGTGCCAGTGGACGGCCAGGATACTATGGCTACACCTTC. It codes for CASGRPGYYGYTF.